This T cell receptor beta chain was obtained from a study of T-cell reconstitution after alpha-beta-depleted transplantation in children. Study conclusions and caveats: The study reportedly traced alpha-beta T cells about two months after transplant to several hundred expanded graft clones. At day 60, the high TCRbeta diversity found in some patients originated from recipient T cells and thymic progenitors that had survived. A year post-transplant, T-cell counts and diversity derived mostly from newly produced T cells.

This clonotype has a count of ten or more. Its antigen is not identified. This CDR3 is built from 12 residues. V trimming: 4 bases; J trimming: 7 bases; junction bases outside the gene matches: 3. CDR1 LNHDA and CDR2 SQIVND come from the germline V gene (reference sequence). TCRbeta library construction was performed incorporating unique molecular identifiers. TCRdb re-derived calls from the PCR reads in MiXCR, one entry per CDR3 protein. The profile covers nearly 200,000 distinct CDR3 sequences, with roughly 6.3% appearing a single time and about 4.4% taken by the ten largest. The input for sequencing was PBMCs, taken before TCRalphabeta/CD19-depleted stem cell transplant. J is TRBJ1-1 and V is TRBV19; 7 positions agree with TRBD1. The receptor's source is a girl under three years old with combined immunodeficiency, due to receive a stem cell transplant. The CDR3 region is CASSTDRVEAFF. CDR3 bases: TGTGCCAGTAGTACCGACAGGGTTGAAGCTTTCTTT.